This T cell receptor beta chain was observed in a study of neoadjuvant nivolumab and ipilimumab in lung cancer. The CDR3 extends over 16 amino acids. Germline CDR1 SGHAT, CDR2 FQNNGV. Sequencing used immunoSEQ multiplex PCR; TCRdb keeps in-frame clones, though not all of them. The sample yields fewer than 35,000 clones, 80% seen once. Note on this clone: An end of the junction does not agree with germline; a read error may underlie this.

This sequence originates from an adult with non-small cell lung cancer. The sequenced sample was peripheral blood, obtained before neoadjuvant nivolumab, alone or with ipilimumab. The V and J genes are TRBV11-2 and TRBJ2-7; D perhaps matches TRBD2 (7 bases). The CDR3 region is CASSLAPPPGDRGGIF. In nucleotides, the CDR3 is TGTGCCAGCAGCTTAGCGCCCCCGCCAGGGGATAGGGGAGGGATCTTC.